This T cell receptor (beta chain) was captured in a study of blood T cell repertoires in COVID-19. Across the whole study: In each case, the material was cDNA or gDNA derived from T cells, B-cell-depleted T cells, or PBMCs.

Only in-frame clones appear in the TCRdb table, and some are missing; sequencing was by immunoSEQ multiplex PCR. The repertoire holds some 110,000 clones, with about 93% as singletons. Trimming removed 2 bases from V and 2 bases from J; junction bases left unmatched: 1. This CDR3 contains 15 residues. CDR1 is SGDLS and CDR2 is YYNGEE in the germline V gene. Seattle enrolled patients during active infection and tracked them longitudinally. Comments on this clone: The identical CDR3 is also encoded by other nucleotide sequences in the sample.

The receptor was isolated from a man aged 45-65 years with COVID-19, enrolled during active disease. The specimen sequenced was peripheral blood. This sequence joins TRBV9 and TRBJ1-3, with 10 nucleotides matching TRBD1. The CDR3 DNA sequence: TGTGCCAGCAGCGTCGGACAGGGGGCTGGAAACACCATATATTTT. Encoded protein: CASSVGQGAGNTIYF.